This T cell receptor (beta chain) comes out of a study of technical replicates of blood from a few donors. Trimming removed 6 bases from V and 3 bases from J; junction bases left unmatched: 10. Germline V gene sequence: CDR1 SGHVS, CDR2 FQNEAQ. The CDR3 covers 15 residues. The protocol was immunoSEQ multiplex PCR, while the TCRdb copy is restricted to in-frame clones and leaves out a portion. The repertoire consists of about 54,000 clones, with roughly 94% occurring once and the leading ten covering 0.22%. The gene calls are TRBV7-8 and TRBJ2-5; 7 bases match TRBD1. Material for sequencing was T cells isolated from PBMCs. This TCR came from a human donor in good health. This CDR3 reads CASRPRRDRKETQYF. The CDR3 DNA is TGTGCCAGCAGACCTCGACGGGACAGAAAAGAGACCCAGTACTTC.